This T cell receptor beta chain was recovered during a study of CD8+CD57+ T cells in acquired aplastic anemia. Study information: Average DNA yield from sorted CD4+ and CD8+ cells was about 3.2 ug. An average of around 11 million reads for CD4+ cells was obtained from healthy donors.

Concerning this clonotype itself: No antigen is known for it.

This CDR3 region has 11 residues. Germline V CDR1 and CDR2: SQVTM, ANQGSEA. Trimming pared 7 bases from V and 5 bases from J, leaving 11 bases between. TCR beta VDJ and CDR3 profiles were obtained from a genomic DNA template. TCRdb used MiXCR to reprocess the reads, holding one entry per CDR3 protein. Of 100,000 to 150,000 distinct CDR3 sequences listed, about 40% are singletons. Findings and limits, study-wide: Both patients and controls carried the same twenty-nine CD8+ CDR3 sequences.

Sequences were obtained from sorted CD4+, CD8+, or CD8+CD57+ T cells (not recorded which) from PBMCs. The TCR comes from a human donor in good health, serving as a control. The chain is built from TRBV29-1 and TRBJ2-5; D is unresolved. The CDR3 coding sequence is TGCAGCGCTACGTATGGGGAGACCCAGTACTTC. This codes for CSATYGETQYF.